The T cell receptor beta chain under discussion was sequenced for a study of blood T cell repertoires in COVID-19 (dated by TCRdb to the early 2020s). Study-wide context: Collaborator samples came from the United States, Italy and Spain and covered acute and convalescent phases of COVID-19. The samples were drawn from two sources: the first 160 participants of the ongoing ImmuneRACE study, and 950 to 1,500 subjects contributed by 6 global collaborators. HLA class I and class II types, where available, came from metadata supplied by the sample provider rather than from assay-based typing. The prospective study material was composed of cDNA or gDNA derived from T cells, B-cell-depleted T cells, or PBMCs. A freely available public database, intended as a resource for researchers studying the immune response to SARS-CoV-2, is where the repertoires were released. Subjects who had been exposed to COVID-19, were actively infected with it, or had recovered from it provided the deeply sampled blood TCRbeta repertoires that made up the dataset. A de-identified subject ID, COVID-19 status, age in years and sex were almost always included in the sample metadata. What the work shows at the level of the full study, not this receptor alone: The quantity of clinical and demographic metadata differed by source and by participant and was supplied without curation.

With regard to this clone: Its antigen has not been determined. No much larger clone is present one base from it, and per-base qualities are unavailable.

TCRbeta CDR3 regions were amplified from genomic DNA using the immunoSEQ Assay, a bias-controlled multiplex PCR. As for how the authors treated the data: The number of nucleated cells in each sample was estimated by amplification of reference gene primers within the assay. Sequence reads were collapsed and filtered to measure the absolute abundance of every unique TCRbeta CDR3 rearrangement. For each sample, productive Simpson clonality was calculated by taking the square root of Simpson's diversity index across productive rearrangements. The immuneACCESS repertoire file appears here via TCRdb, limited to in-frame rearrangements. These files lack a portion of the clones; in checked studies, under half of the deficit traces to unresolved V genes, and the cause of the others is not known. V, J and clone size are those of that table, while D and trimming were read from the DNA. For this sample the table gives roughly 260,000 clones, of which 83% were detected only once. The biggest ten clones account for approximately 3.8% of the sample.

Participants in the prospective study were aged roughly 18 to 89 years, lived in about two dozen United States geographic areas, and enrolled through a virtual design. Cohort assignment in the prospective study relied on participant-reported clinical history from a screening survey and a study questionnaire. A participant counted as exposed if, within 2 weeks of entering the study, that participant had been in contact with someone who had a PCR-confirmed or clinician-diagnosed COVID-19 case. Each participant in the prospective study had whole blood, serum and a nasopharyngeal or oropharyngeal swab collected by mobile phlebotomists. Additional blood draws and questionnaires over an approximately two-month period could optionally be provided by prospective study participants. Blood samples from the prospective study were shipped frozen or at room temperature prior to DNA extraction. The CDR3 runs 15 residues from the cysteine to the phenylalanine. Left in the record is the CDR3 DNA by itself, 45 bases read in frame from the first base. From the germline V gene, CDR1 is SGHRS and CDR2 is YFSETQ. Clipping removes 4 bases from V and 3 bases from J, with 4 as the unmatched junction base count.

The TCR was taken from a woman aged 40 to 49 who had been exposed to COVID-19. The chain joins TRBV5-1 to TRBJ1-3, with TRBD1 matching 10 junction bases. Material for sequencing was PBMCs or T cells enriched from blood (not recorded which). Read as DNA, the sequence is TGCGCCAGCAGCGTGGGACAGGGGATTGGAAACACCATATATTTT. The encoded protein is CASSVGQGIGNTIYF.